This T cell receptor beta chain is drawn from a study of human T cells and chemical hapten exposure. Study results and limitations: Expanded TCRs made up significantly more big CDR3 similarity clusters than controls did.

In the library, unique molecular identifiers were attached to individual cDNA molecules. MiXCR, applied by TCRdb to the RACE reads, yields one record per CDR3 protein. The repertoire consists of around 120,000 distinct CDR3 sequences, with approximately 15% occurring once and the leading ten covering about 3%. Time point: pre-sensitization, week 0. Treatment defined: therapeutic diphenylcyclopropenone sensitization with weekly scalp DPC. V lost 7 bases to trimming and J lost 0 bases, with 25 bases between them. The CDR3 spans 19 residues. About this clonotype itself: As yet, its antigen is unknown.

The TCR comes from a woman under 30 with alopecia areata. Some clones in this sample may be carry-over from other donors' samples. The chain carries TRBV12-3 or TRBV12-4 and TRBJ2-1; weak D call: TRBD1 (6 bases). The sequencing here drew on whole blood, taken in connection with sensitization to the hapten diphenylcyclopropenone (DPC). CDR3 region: CASKGPSGALLSSYNEQFF. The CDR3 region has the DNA TGTGCCAGCAAGGGGCCCTCAGGGGCCCTCCTCAGCTCCTACAATGAGCAGTTCTTC.